This T cell receptor (beta chain) was recorded in a study of human T cells and chemical hapten exposure. Study-wide background: Per-sample TCR yield variation was attributed mainly to small pooled library volume differences.

CDR3 length: 16 amino acids. Germline lookup yields CDR1 SGDLS and CDR2 YYNGEE. J gave up 5 bases and V 0 bases, and 7 bases lay outside the gene matches. This clonotype was picked up a small number of times. Attachment of unique molecular identifiers to individual cDNA molecules was performed in the library. Methods used by the authors: A per-sample median of around 88,000 TCRs was observed, with counts ranging from about 20,000 to 750,000. TCRdb re-analysed the RACE reads in MiXCR, keeping a single row per CDR3 protein. The V and J calls were not made by the authors but by TCRdb's processing. The sample consists of fewer than 200,000 distinct CDR3 sequences, about a quarter of them appearing once. As to time point: patch test 3, about 24 weeks after DPC sensitization. The treatment here: therapeutic diphenylcyclopropenone sensitization with weekly scalp DPC.

The chain links TRBV9 to TRBJ2-4; 8 bases are a match to TRBD2. The source was whole blood, collected in connection with sensitization to the hapten diphenylcyclopropenone (DPC). The sequence came from a woman between 18 and 30 years old with alopecia areata. Some clones in this sample may be carry-over from other donors' samples. The CDR3 DNA is TGTGCCAGCAGCGTAGTCAGCGGGGGCCCTCAAAACATTCAGTACTTC. Translation: CASSVVSGGPQNIQYF.